This T cell receptor (beta chain) was profiled in a study of cytomegalovirus exposure and HLA in healthy donors. For the study at large: The approximately 120 million unique TCR beta sequences, from 150 million to 200 million T cells, were found by an earlier analysis. Study observations and caveats: Listed as cytomegalovirus-associated were around 160 TCR beta chains. Accurate predictions that matched the HLA-A and HLA-B alleles of most subjects were reportedly made from TCR beta sequences.

60 Vbeta and 13 Jbeta primers were used in PCR. Sequenced by immunoSEQ multiplex PCR; TCRdb stores in-frame clones only, minus some. The specimen's table records tens of thousands of clones. On this clone itself: The antigen remains unidentified.

The clonotype comes from a man over 45 in good health and CMV-seropositive. The specimen was PBMCs.

The chain's CDR3 is CASSLSYEQYF. DNA of the CDR3: TGTGCCAGCAGCCTCAGCTACGAGCAGTACTTC. The chain carries TRBV7-2 and TRBJ2-7; D call uncertain. Trimming pared 5 bases from V and 3 bases from J, leaving 5 bases between. Per the germline V gene, CDR1 is SGHTA and CDR2 is FQGNSA. This CDR3 comprises 11 residues.